A single sample gave rise to the 20 T cell receptor beta chains below, sequenced in a study of molecular identifiers for immune sequencing clone quantification. TCRdb itself ran the PCR reads through MiXCR, one entry per CDR3 protein. The sample lists more than 300,000 distinct CDR3 sequences; 20% to 25% were seen once. Sequenced sample: naive CD8+ T cells from blood, with Jurkat cell RNA spiked in. Subset denoted: FACS-sorted CD8+CD4-CCR7+CD45RA+ naive T cells. These receptors all come from a human donor in good health. Some libraries in this study had Jurkat cell RNA spiked in.

A remark on this clonotype: This could be a read error, since a much larger clone is one nucleotide away. The genes are TRBV15 and TRBJ1-1, with D maybe TRBD1 (6 bases). The germline V gene encodes CDR1 LNHNV and CDR2 YYDKDF (reference sequence). The CDR3 is 16 residues long. The V end lost 0 bases, the J end lost 5 bases, and 16 bases lay between the germline ends. The chain's CDR3 is CATSRDEGGVQTEAFF. The CDR3 DNA is TGTGCCACCAGCAGAGATGAGGGGGGGGTACAGACTGAAGCTTTCTTT. Supplemented by reference TRBV15 and TRBJ1-1, the full variable domain reads DAMVIQNPRYQVTQFGKPVTLSCSQTLNHNVMYWYQQKSSQAPKLLFHYYDKDFNNEADTPDNFQSRRPNTSFCFLDIRSPGLGDTAMYLCATSRDEGGVQTEAFFGQGTRLTVV.

This clonotype was detected many times. The chain joins TRBV24-1 to TRBJ2-2; 9 positions match TRBD2. The CDR3 totals 14 residues. Germline CDR1 KGHDR, CDR2 SFDVKD. CDR3 residues: CDSSGGPRAGELFF. As DNA, the CDR3 is TGTGATTCGAGCGGGGGGCCGAGAGCCGGGGAGCTGTTTTTT.

Worth noting for this clonotype: The junction departs from the called germline gene at one end, perhaps through a read error. The chain employs TRBV2 and TRBJ1-1, with unresolved D. The CDR3 contains 9 residues. Germline-derived CDR1 and CDR2 are SNHLY and FYNNEI. In nucleotides, the CDR3 is TGTGCCAGCAGTGATGAATCTTTCTTT. Its protein is CASSDESFF.

A word on this clonotype: This may arise from a read error, as a much more abundant clone is one base away. The gene calls are TRBV7-9 and TRBJ2-5; D is perhaps TRBD1 or TRBD2 (5 bases each). The CDR3 has 16 amino acids. V lost 4 bases and J 3 bases, leaving 18 bases between the germline ends. In germline, CDR1 is SEHNR, CDR2 FQNEAQ (reference sequence). The CDR3 nucleotides read TGTGCCAGCAGCTCTCTTTCTGGGCAGGGAGAAGAGACCCAGTACTTC. Amino acids: CASSSLSGQGEETQYF.

Remarks on this clonotype: A read error is possible here, since a much larger clone lies one base away. The rearrangement links TRBV12-3 or TRBV12-4 to TRBJ1-1, with 7 bases identical to TRBD1. The CDR3 runs 14 residues. V lost 10 bases and J lost 9; bases outside the gene matches: 17. This chain's CDR3 is CANSPDREGGKAFF. CDR3 nucleotides: TGTGCCAACAGCCCTGACAGGGAAGGAGGGAAAGCTTTCTTT.

This clonotype was seen ten or more times. V and J are TRBV4-3 and TRBJ1-6; 8 nucleotides match TRBD1. Germline CDR1 reads LGHNA; CDR2 reads YSLEER. V lost 0 bases to trimming and J lost 6 bases; unmatched junction nucleotides: 4. CDR3 length: 16 amino acids. CDR3 sequence (DNA): TGCGCCAGCAGCCAAGATCGGGGACAGGCTAATTCACCCCTCCACTTT. This encodes CASSQDRGQANSPLHF.

This rearrangement joins TRBV6-2 or TRBV6-3 to TRBJ1-1; D gene uncertain. This CDR3 has 14 residues. The V and J ends lost 0 bases and 4 bases respectively, with 9 bases between them. Germline V gene sequence: CDR1 MNHEY, CDR2 SVGEGT. CDR3 in DNA: TGTGCCAGCAGTTACTCGGTTGGGCCCACTGAAGCTTTCTTT. It translates to CASSYSVGPTEAFF.

As regards this clonotype: Given a much more abundant clone one base away, this may be a read error. The rearrangement uses TRBV12-5 and TRBJ1-3; D call uncertain. CDR1 is LGHNT and CDR2 is FRNRAP in the germline V gene. The CDR3 sequence is 14 residues long. CDR3 amino acids: CASGLTVSGNTINF. For the CDR3, the DNA is TGTGCTAGTGGTTTGACAGTCTCTGGAAACACCATAAATTTT.

On this clonotype itself: One end of the junction is discordant with germline, which a read error may explain. This chain joins TRBV5-6 and TRBJ1-1; D may be TRBD1 (5 bases). CDR1 and CDR2 (germline): SGHDT, YYEEEE. CDR3 length: 16 amino acids. The CDR3 loop reads CASSPELGYPDTAAFF. CDR3 sequence (DNA): TGTGCCAGCAGCCCGGAGTTGGGGTATCCGGACACTGCAGCTTTCTTT.

As regards this clonotype: A much larger clone sits a single nucleotide away, making a read error possible. This sequence joins TRBV5-8 and TRBJ2-1; maybe TRBD1 (6 bases). The length of the CDR3 is 15 residues. Germline assignment: CDR1 SGHTS and CDR2 YDEGEE. The CDR3 loop is CASSEDRPPYIEQFF. The DNA for the CDR3 is TGTGCCAGCAGCGAAGACAGGCCGCCTTACATTGAGCAGTTCTTC. Complete variable domain (other parts from reference TRBV5-8 and TRBJ2-1): EAGVTQSPTHLIKTRGQQATLRCSPISGHTSVYWYQQALGLGLQFLLWYDEGEERNRGNFPPRFSGRQFPNYSSELNVNALELEDSALYLCASSEDRPPYIEQFFGPGTRLTVL.

This clonotype was seen a few times. This may be a read error: a much more frequent sequence differs by one nucleotide. J is TRBJ1-4 and V is TRBV6-5; 7 bases match TRBD1. V lost 4 bases and J lost 7; bases outside the gene matches: 6. The CDR3 is 14 residues long. Germline CDR1 and CDR2: MNHEY and SVGAGI. This chain's CDR3 is CASSWGGTVEKLFF. The DNA for the CDR3 is TGTGCCAGCAGTTGGGGCGGGACAGTTGAAAAACTGTTTTTT.

In the case of this clonotype: The missing conserved phenylalanine or tryptophan at the end of this CDR3 makes a read error likely. The chain uses TRBV7-8 and TRBJ1-3; D unclear. The ends were cut back, 8 bases at V and 0 bases at J, with 11 bases in the middle. The CDR3 covers 14 residues. Per germline, CDR1 SGHVS and CDR2 FQNEAQ. Here the CDR3 DNA reads TGTGCCAGCCCCCCGAGAAGCTCTGGAAACACCATATATCTT. Its translation: CASPPRSSGNTIYL.

This clonotype has at least ten counts. The chain uses TRBV6-5 and TRBJ2-1; 8 bases align to TRBD2. This CDR3 has 13 residues. The J segment lost 8 bases and the V segment lost 6 bases, leaving 6 bases of the junction unmatched. CDR1 and CDR2 (germline): MNHEY, SVGAGI. In DNA form, the CDR3 reads TGTGCCAGCAGCCCAGGACTAGCTTATGAGCAGTTCTTC. Its protein product is CASSPGLAYEQFF.

Turning to this clonotype: This could be a read error, since a much larger clone is one nucleotide away. The chain recombines TRBV2 with TRBJ2-4; D possibly corresponds to TRBD2 (5 bases). From germline, CDR1 is SNHLY and CDR2 FYNNEI. Trimming shortened V by 4 bases and J by 11 bases, and 21 bases separated the two germline ends. The length of the CDR3 is 15 residues. The CDR3 loop reads CASSGDDEGENVQYF. The CDR3 region has the DNA TGTGCCAGCAGTGGGGATGACGAGGGAGAGAACGTTCAGTACTTC.

About this clonotype itself: The CDR3 does not close with the conserved phenylalanine or tryptophan, likely indicating a read error. This chain links TRBV7-2 with TRBJ2-1, with 9 positions matching TRBD2. The CDR3 spans 14 residues. Germline loops: CDR1 SGHTA, CDR2 FQGNSA. J lost 9 bases, V lost 5 bases, and 8 bases had no gene match. The CDR3 is CASSNSGGATEQFL. CDR3 nucleotides: TGTGCCAGCAGCAATAGCGGGGGAGCTACTGAGCAGTTCCTC.

Here the CDR3 DNA reads TGCGCCAGCAGCCAAGATCTGGCAGTCTACGAGCAGTACTTC. It specifies CASSQDLAVYEQYF. The V and J genes are TRBV4-3 and TRBJ2-7, with D hard to call. This CDR3 region has 14 residues. The V end was cut by 0 bases, the J end by 3 bases, with 9 bases between. The germline V gene encodes CDR1 LGHNA and CDR2 YSLEER.

Of note for this clonotype: Possible read error: a much larger clone is one base away. The rearrangement uses TRBV5-1 and TRBJ2-1, with D possibly being TRBD1 (5 bases). The germline gives CDR1 SGHRS, CDR2 YFSETQ. This CDR3 spans 12 amino acids. CDR3 nucleotide sequence: TGCGCCAACAGCTTGGAAGGGGTGGAGCAGTTCTTC. This translates into CANSLEGVEQFF.

This clonotype was counted at least ten times. This chain uses TRBV19 with TRBJ1-5; D is unclear. Germline CDR1 LNHDA, CDR2 SQIVND (reference sequence). V gave up 3 bases and J gave up 6 bases, with 15 bases separating them. The CDR3 is 15 residues long. This CDR3 reads CASSMGYSIPQPQHF. CDR3 bases: TGTGCCAGTAGTATGGGATACAGTATCCCTCAGCCCCAGCATTTT.

The rearrangement links TRBV20-1 to TRBJ2-3; 7 bases align to TRBD2. V was pared by 5 bases and J by 0 bases, with 11 bases of the junction left unmatched. Per the germline V gene, CDR1 is DFQATT and CDR2 is SNEGSKA (reference sequence). The CDR3 spans 16 residues. CDR3 DNA sequence: TGCAGTGCTGGACACCTAGCGGCACCTAGCACAGATACGCAGTATTTT. This encodes CSAGHLAAPSTDTQYF.

This clonotype was detected ten times or more. The chain employs TRBV28 and TRBJ2-5; TRBD2 matches 9 bases. After removal of 5 bases from V and 6 bases from J, the junction contained 7 bases not matched to a gene. Germline CDR1 and CDR2: MDHEN and SYDVKM. The CDR3 loop spans 14 amino acids. CDR3 loop: CASSPREGPQTQYF. The CDR3 region has the DNA TGTGCCAGCAGTCCGCGGGAGGGCCCGCAGACCCAGTACTTC.